This T cell receptor beta chain was recovered during a study of T cell responses to AZD1222 COVID-19 vaccine. As for the study in general: Pooling of second doses given at about 4 or about 12 weeks was done. Findings and limits, study-wide: Seropositive at baseline were only a handful of AZD1222 recipients. CD4 TCRs linked to vaccination spanned spike, dominating at 160-218 and 743-854. Mostly white British, mostly female donors; authors suggested clonal diversity may be underestimated.

A word on this clone: What it binds is unknown.

Clones were sequenced by immunoSEQ multiplex PCR, and TCRdb holds only the in-frame ones, with some missing. This sample has approximately 110,000 clones; 87% occur once, and the top ten carry 0.95% to 1.5%. In germline, CDR1 is GTSNPN, CDR2 SVGIG (reference sequence). CDR3 length: 15 residues. V was trimmed by 4 bases and J by 2 bases, leaving 18 bases between them. The sample in question was peripheral blood, obtained on day 0 of AZD1222 vaccination. The source is an adult in good health. The V gene is TRBV30, the J gene TRBJ2-7; possible D gene TRBD2, 5 bases. The CDR3 region is CAWTRQPGGTYEQYF. CDR3 nucleotides: TGTGCCTGGACCCGTCAACCTGGAGGAACCTACGAGCAGTACTTC.